The 32 T cell receptor beta chains below were found in one sample sequenced in a study of T cells in Graves' hyperthyroidism and ophthalmopathy. Amplified TCR beta CDR3 regions came from RNA transcripts. With the HTBI primer set, the TCR CDR3 went through a first round of RT-PCR. From the multiplex PCR reads, TCRdb called clonotypes with MiXCR, one entry per CDR3 protein. The table includes about 600,000 distinct CDR3 sequences, 13% to 15% detected once. Sequenced sample: blood. The receptors come from a woman younger than 30 with Graves' ophthalmopathy.

This clonotype showed up many times. The chain links TRBV7-8 to TRBJ1-4; D may be TRBD1 (5 bases). There are 15 residues in the CDR3. Per germline, CDR1 SGHVS and CDR2 FQNEAQ. Trimming shortened V by 1 base and J by 4 bases, and 10 bases separated the two germline ends. The CDR3 sequence is CASSLVAGFNEKLFF. The CDR3 DNA reads TGTGCCAGCAGCTTAGTCGCAGGGTTTAATGAAAAACTGTTTTTT.

At least ten counts were recorded for this clonotype. V and J are TRBV30 and TRBJ1-6, with D possibly being TRBD1 (6 bases). V was pared by 1 base and J by 0 bases, with 10 bases between. The CDR3 has 16 residues. The V gene's germline CDR1 is GTSNPN and CDR2 SVGIG (reference sequence). The CDR3 spells CAWSGEDSSYNSPLHF. CDR3 DNA: TGTGCCTGGAGTGGGGAGGACAGCTCCTATAATTCACCCCTCCACTTT. The entire variable domain, with the rest obtained from reference TRBV30 and TRBJ1-6, is as follows: SQTIHQWPATLVQPVGSPLSLECTVEGTSNPNLYWYRQAAGRGLQLLFYSVGIGQISSEVPQNLSASRPQDRQFILSSKKLLLSDSGFYLCAWSGEDSSYNSPLHFGNGTRLTVT.

This clonotype was recorded a few times. This sequence joins TRBV6-2 or TRBV6-3 and TRBJ2-1, with 7 bases lining up with TRBD2. V lost 2 bases, J lost 15 bases, and 13 bases stayed unmatched. This CDR3 has 14 amino acids. Germline CDR1 MNHEY, CDR2 SVGEGT. This CDR3 is CASSYGLDPGPRFF. The CDR3 DNA reads TGTGCCAGCAGTTACGGACTAGACCCCGGCCCCCGGTTCTTC.

The rearrangement joins TRBV10-3 to TRBJ2-5; 8 bases match TRBD1. The CDR3 covers 13 residues. V was pared by 10 bases and J by 1 base, with 5 bases of the junction left unmatched. Germline V gene sequence: CDR1 ENHRY, CDR2 SYGVKD. The CDR3 sequence is CATGQGGQETQYF. CDR3 DNA: TGTGCCACCGGACAGGGTGGCCAAGAGACCCAGTACTTC.

This clonotype was picked up many times. This sequence joins TRBV7-2 and TRBJ2-1; no definite D call. Germline V gene data show CDR1 as SGHTA and CDR2 as FQGNSA. The length of the CDR3 is 12 residues. Between the trimmed V and J ends, which lost 0 bases and 7 bases, there was a span of 4 bases. The CDR3 DNA sequence: TGTGCCAGCAGCTTAGCGCTTAATGAGCAGTTCTTC. Protein sequence: CASSLALNEQFF.

This clonotype was observed a few times. The chain carries TRBV20-1 and TRBJ1-6; tentative D call: TRBD1 (6 bases). The CDR3 has 13 amino acids. V was cut by 5 bases and J by 7 bases, with 12 bases left in between. Germline CDR1 DFQATT, CDR2 SNEGSKA (reference sequence). CDR3 loop: CSAPGQENSPLHF. The CDR3 DNA follows: TGCAGTGCTCCGGGACAAGAAAATTCACCCCTCCACTTT.

This clonotype was recorded many times. This chain joins TRBV28 and TRBJ2-5; 11 bases are shared with TRBD1. CDR1 and CDR2 (germline): MDHEN, SYDVKM. This CDR3 region has 15 residues. V trimming: 6 bases; J trimming: 5 bases; junction bases outside the gene matches: 8. DNA of the CDR3: TGTGCCAGCAGACCAAGGACAGGGGGCGGGGAGACCCAGTACTTC. Protein: CASRPRTGGGETQYF.

The chain uses TRBV9 and TRBJ2-1; the D gene is possibly TRBD2 (6 bases). The ends were cut back, 0 bases at V and 4 bases at J, with 11 bases in the middle. This CDR3 comprises 15 residues. Germline V CDR1 and CDR2: SGDLS, YYNGEE. The CDR3, as DNA: TGTGCCAGCAGCGTAGCGGGAGTGAGATACAATGAGCAGTTCTTC. It is translated as CASSVAGVRYNEQFF.

This clonotype was detected many times. The chain joins TRBV28 to TRBJ2-3; D unclear. Germline CDR1 MDHEN, CDR2 SYDVKM. The CDR3 totals 15 residues. With 4 bases removed from V and 6 bases from J, the gap between germline ends came to 17 bases. CDR3 protein: CASSSPYLLVDTQYF. The CDR3 bases are TGTGCCAGCAGTTCACCTTACCTCTTGGTGGATACGCAGTATTTT.

This clonotype was counted ten times or more. Here the CDR3 reads CSANGARKAFF. The CDR3 DNA reads as TGCAGTGCTAACGGGGCGCGGAAAGCTTTCTTT. The chain employs TRBV20-1 and TRBJ1-1; a weak D match, TRBD1 (5 bases). From germline, CDR1 is DFQATT and CDR2 SNEGSKA (reference sequence). This CDR3 has 11 residues. The ends were cut back, 4 bases at V and 9 bases at J, with 12 bases in the middle.

This clonotype was recorded a few times. This chain connects TRBV20-1 to TRBJ1-5; TRBD1 aligns across 8 bases. This CDR3 spans 16 amino acids. Germline CDR1 DFQATT, CDR2 SNEGSKA (reference sequence). The V segment lost 6 bases and the J segment 3 bases; nucleotides outside the gene matches: 13. CDR3 nucleotides: TGCAGTGCCCCCACCCGAGGGACAGGTTACAATCAGCCCCAGCATTTT. Its protein is CSAPTRGTGYNQPQHF.

This clonotype was found many times. This chain links TRBV2 with TRBJ2-1, with D tentatively TRBD2 (6 bases). V dropped 8 bases and J dropped 0 bases, with 11 bases sitting between them. Per germline, CDR1 SNHLY and CDR2 FYNNEI. The CDR3 sequence is 14 residues long. CDR3 DNA sequence: TGTGCCAGCGGGGCGGGGAGCTCCTACAATGAGCAGTTCTTC. Translated, it gives CASGAGSSYNEQFF.

This clonotype was seen at least ten times. The chain employs TRBV6-1 and TRBJ2-7; D is possibly TRBD1 (6 bases). The V and J ends lost 10 bases and 7 bases respectively, with 23 bases between them. Germline lookup yields CDR1 MNHNS and CDR2 SASEGT. The CDR3 is made up of 14 amino acids. The CDR3 here is CATKAGTSPLEQYF. Written as DNA, the CDR3 is TGTGCCACTAAAGCCGGGACATCACCCTTGGAGCAGTACTTC.

This clonotype was seen at least ten times. The chain combines TRBV7-8 with TRBJ2-1, with 8 nucleotides matching TRBD1. J lost 4 bases, V lost 8 bases, and 4 bases had no gene match. Germline V gene lookup returns CDR1 SGHVS and CDR2 FQNEAQ. CDR3 length equals 13 residues. The CDR3 is CASQGAEYNEQFF. For the CDR3, the DNA is TGTGCCAGCCAGGGGGCGGAATACAATGAGCAGTTCTTC.

This clonotype has a handful of counts. The genes are TRBV25-1 and TRBJ1-2; weak D call: TRBD1 (5 bases). The CDR3 is 14 residues long. Trimming removed 1 base at V and 6 bases at J, with 12 bases between. Germline values: CDR1 MGHDK, CDR2 SYGVNS. The CDR3 bases are TGTGCCAGCAGTGAATGGAGGCAGGGCCATGGCTACACCTTC. As protein: CASSEWRQGHGYTF.

In its sample, this clonotype was seen many times. The chain couples TRBV6-1 to TRBJ1-1; 7 nucleotides match TRBD1. This CDR3 comprises 14 residues. V gave up 4 bases and J gave up 4 bases; unmatched junction bases: 6. CDR1 is MNHNS, CDR2 SASEGT, per germline. CDR3 DNA sequence: TGTGCCAGCAGTGTGACAGGGAGGGGCACTGAAGCTTTCTTT. As protein: CASSVTGRGTEAFF.

Ten or more counts support this clonotype. The chain recombines TRBV30 with TRBJ2-7; D perhaps matches TRBD1 (5 bases). The CDR3 totals 11 residues. Germline V gene data show CDR1 as GTSNPN and CDR2 as SVGIG (reference sequence). CDR3 DNA: TGTGCTTGGGGCGGCTCCTACGAGCAGTACTTC. Amino acid sequence: CAWGGSYEQYF.

This clonotype was observed at least ten times. The rearrangement links TRBV12-3 or TRBV12-4 to TRBJ2-7; possible D gene TRBD1, 6 bases. The CDR3 contains 12 residues. V was clipped by 6 bases and J by 4 bases, with 10 bases between them. The CDR3 DNA reads TGTGCCAGCAGCCAAACAGGGTACGAGCAGTACTTC. It codes for CASSQTGYEQYF.

The sample holds a few counts of this clonotype. The chain employs TRBV11-3 and TRBJ1-1, with D unresolved. Germline assignment: CDR1 SGHNT and CDR2 YENEEA. V lost 8 bases and J 0 bases, leaving 13 bases between the germline ends. This CDR3 is 14 amino acids long. CDR3 sequence reads: CASHGDTMNTEAFF. CDR3 coding DNA: TGTGCCAGCCACGGGGATACCATGAACACTGAAGCTTTCTTT.

This clonotype was observed at least ten times. The rearrangement links TRBV12-3 or TRBV12-4 to TRBJ1-2; no firm D call. CDR3 length equals 15 residues. V was clipped by 5 bases and J by 2 bases, with 15 bases between them. CDR3 sequence reads: CASSPQGQWNYGYTF. The CDR3 bases are TGTGCCAGCAGTCCACAAGGGCAGTGGAACTATGGCTACACCTTC.

This clonotype was detected a few times. V gene TRBV7-9 combines with J gene TRBJ2-7; the D call may be TRBD1 or TRBD2 (5 bases each). The CDR3 is 16 residues long. CDR1 is SEHNR, CDR2 FQNEAQ, per germline (reference sequence). V lost 4 bases and J lost 1, with 17 bases in between. Written as DNA, the CDR3 is TGTGCCAGCAGCTCAACACGGGGCCTATTTTCCTACGAGCAGTACTTC. Its translation is CASSSTRGLFSYEQYF. Using reference TRBV7-9 and TRBJ2-7 for the parts outside the CDR3, the full variable domain is DTGVSQNPRHKITKRGQNVTFRCDPISEHNRLYWYRQTLGQGPEFLTYFQNEAQLEKSRLLSDRFSAERPKGSFSTLEIQRTEQGDSAMYLCASSSTRGLFSYEQYFGPGTRLTVT.

This clonotype was seen many times. The genes are TRBV9 and TRBJ2-2; 8 nucleotides match TRBD2. The CDR3 sequence is 15 residues long. Germline V gene sequence: CDR1 SGDLS, CDR2 YYNGEE. V was pared by 1 base and J by 3 bases, with 2 bases of the junction left unmatched. CDR3 loop: CASSVTSGDTGELFF. In DNA, the CDR3 is TGTGCCAGCAGCGTAACTAGCGGAGACACCGGGGAGCTGTTTTTT.

This clonotype has more than one count but fewer than ten. The V and J genes are TRBV6-2 or TRBV6-3 and TRBJ2-7; tentative D call: TRBD1 (7 bases). There are 16 residues in the CDR3. Germline V gene sequence: CDR1 MNHEY, CDR2 SVGEGT. V gave up 5 bases and J gave up 2 bases, with 19 bases separating them. The CDR3 region is CASSPRGTVSTYEQYF. CDR3 in DNA: TGTGCCAGCAGTCCCCGCGGGACAGTTAGCACCTACGAGCAGTACTTC.

The chain carries TRBV7-9 and TRBJ2-7; D is ambiguous. Looked up from germline, CDR1 is SEHNR and CDR2 is FQNEAQ (reference sequence). Trimming stripped 1 base from V and 5 bases from J, with 6 bases between. The CDR3 has 12 amino acids. CDR3 sequence (DNA): TGTGCCAGCAGCTTAGAAAGGGACGAGCAGTACTTC. Protein product: CASSLERDEQYF.

This clonotype was detected ten times or more. CDR3 loop: CASSQRGASSPLHF. As DNA, the CDR3 is TGTGCCAGCAGCCAACGCGGCGCATCATCACCCCTCCACTTT. The rearrangement uses TRBV11-1 and TRBJ1-6, with D hard to call. V was trimmed by 5 bases and J by 10 bases, leaving 15 bases between them. From germline, CDR1 is SGHAT and CDR2 FQDESV (reference sequence). CDR3 length: 14 amino acids.

The V call is TRBV6-5, the J call TRBJ2-1; D remains unclear. Trimming removed 0 bases at V and 7 bases at J, with 10 bases between. The CDR3 extends over 14 amino acids. Germline CDR1 is MNHEY and CDR2 is SVGAGI. CDR3 in DNA: TGTGCCAGCAGTTACTCTACTTATTTGAATGAGCAGTTCTTC. It translates to CASSYSTYLNEQFF.

This clonotype was observed many times. This chain links TRBV15 with TRBJ2-7, with D unclear. The CDR3 is 14 amino acids. CDR1 is LNHNV, CDR2 YYDKDF, per germline (reference sequence). V shed 0 bases and J shed 5 bases, with 11 bases lying between them. This chain's CDR3 is CATSRDQSRNEQYF. CDR3 nucleotide sequence: TGTGCCACCAGCAGAGATCAGAGCAGGAACGAGCAGTACTTC.

The sample holds many counts of this clonotype. The J gene is TRBJ1-1, the V gene TRBV29-1; TRBD1 aligns across 7 bases. V trimming: 5 bases; J trimming: 0 bases; junction bases outside the gene matches: 6. The CDR3 loop spans 14 amino acids. Germline V gives CDR1 SQVTM, CDR2 ANQGSEA. DNA for the CDR3: TGCAGCGTTCCCACGGGACAGATGAACACTGAAGCTTTCTTT. Encoded protein: CSVPTGQMNTEAFF.

This clonotype has only a few counts. J is TRBJ2-7 and V is TRBV4-2; TRBD2 is a possible D gene (5 bases). The germline V gene encodes CDR1 LGHNA and CDR2 YNFKEQ. The V end lost 1 base, the J end lost 3 bases, and 22 bases lay between the germline ends. This CDR3 has 18 amino acids. CDR3 sequence (DNA): TGTGCCAGCAGCCAAGGGGCCGTAGATTTGGCGGGTCTCTACGAGCAGTACTTC. Translated, it gives CASSQGAVDLAGLYEQYF.

The rearrangement links TRBV20-1 to TRBJ2-1; no clear D. Looked up from germline, CDR1 is DFQATT and CDR2 is SNEGSKA (reference sequence). The CDR3 sequence is 10 residues long. The CDR3 DNA sequence: TGCGGGGTAGTGGGAAATGAGCAGTTCTTC. Protein product: CGVVGNEQFF.

At least ten counts were recorded for this clonotype. J is TRBJ2-7 and V is TRBV14, with D perhaps matching TRBD2 (6 bases). V lost 3 bases and J lost 8, with 14 bases in between. The CDR3 is made up of 13 amino acids. The germline gives CDR1 SGHDN, CDR2 FVKESK. CDR3 residues: CASSQDYSTQQYF. The CDR3 region has the DNA TGTGCCAGCAGCCAGGACTACTCTACTCAGCAGTACTTC.

The rearrangement links TRBV19 to TRBJ1-2; 9 bases are shared with TRBD1. Germline-derived CDR1 and CDR2 are LNHDA and SQIVND (reference sequence). The V gene end was trimmed by 7 bases and the J gene end by 2 bases; junction bases not matched to a gene: 11. This CDR3 comprises 16 residues. CDR3 sequence reads: CASTPLSGQGNYGYTF. The CDR3 region has the DNA TGTGCCAGTACCCCTCTTAGCGGACAGGGGAACTATGGCTACACCTTC.